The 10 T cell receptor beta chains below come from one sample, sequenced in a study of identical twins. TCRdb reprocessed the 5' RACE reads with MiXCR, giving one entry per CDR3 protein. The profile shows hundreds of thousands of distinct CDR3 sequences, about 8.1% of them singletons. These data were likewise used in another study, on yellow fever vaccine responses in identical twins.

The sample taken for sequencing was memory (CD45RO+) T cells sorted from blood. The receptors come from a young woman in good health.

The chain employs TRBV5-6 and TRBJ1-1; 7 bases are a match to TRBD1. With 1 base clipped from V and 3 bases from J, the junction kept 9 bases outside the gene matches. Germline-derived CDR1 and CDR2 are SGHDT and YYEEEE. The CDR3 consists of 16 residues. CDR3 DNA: TGTGCCAGCAGCTTGAGAGAAGGACAGGCTTACACTGAAGCTTTCTTT. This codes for CASSLREGQAYTEAFF. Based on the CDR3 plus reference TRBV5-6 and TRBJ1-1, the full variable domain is DAGVTQSPTHLIKTRGQQVTLRCSPKSGHDTVSWYQQALGQGPQFIFQYYEEEERQRGNFPDRFSGHQFPNYSSELNVNALLLGDSALYLCASSLREGQAYTEAFFGQGTRLTVV.

CDR3 loop: CASSRITGTGGLGYGYTF. CDR3 bases: TGTGCCAGCAGTAGAATCACCGGGACAGGGGGCCTCGGCTATGGCTACACCTTC. The chain links TRBV6-1 to TRBJ1-2; TRBD1 matches at 12 bases. The germline V gene has CDR1 MNHNS and CDR2 SASEGT. This CDR3 is built from 18 residues. J gave up 4 bases and V 5 bases, and 14 bases lay outside the gene matches.

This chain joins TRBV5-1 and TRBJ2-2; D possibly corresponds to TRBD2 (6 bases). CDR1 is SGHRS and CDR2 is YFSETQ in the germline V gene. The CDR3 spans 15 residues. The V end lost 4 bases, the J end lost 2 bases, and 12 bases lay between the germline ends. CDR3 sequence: CASSPRDSNTGELFF. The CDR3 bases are TGCGCCAGCAGCCCCAGGGACTCCAACACCGGGGAGCTGTTTTTT.

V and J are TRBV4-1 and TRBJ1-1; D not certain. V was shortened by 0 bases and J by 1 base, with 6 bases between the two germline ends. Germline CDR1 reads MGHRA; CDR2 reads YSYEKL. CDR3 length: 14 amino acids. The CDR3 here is CASSQDYGNTEAFF. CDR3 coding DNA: TGCGCCAGCAGCCAAGATTACGGGAACACTGAAGCTTTCTTT.

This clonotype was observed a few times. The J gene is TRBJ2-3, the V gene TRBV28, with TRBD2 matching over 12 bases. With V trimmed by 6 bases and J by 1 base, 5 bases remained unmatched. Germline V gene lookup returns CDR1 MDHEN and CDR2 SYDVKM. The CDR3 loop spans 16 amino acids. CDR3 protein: CASRAASGGGTDTQYF. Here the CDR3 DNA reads TGTGCCAGCAGGGCGGCTAGCGGGGGGGGCACAGATACGCAGTATTTT.

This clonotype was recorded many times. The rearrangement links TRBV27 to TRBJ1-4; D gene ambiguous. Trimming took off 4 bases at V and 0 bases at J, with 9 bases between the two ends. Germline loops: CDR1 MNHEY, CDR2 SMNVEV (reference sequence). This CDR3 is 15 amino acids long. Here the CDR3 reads CASSSFGATNEKLFF. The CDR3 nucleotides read TGTGCCAGCAGTTCCTTTGGGGCAACTAATGAAAAACTGTTTTTT.

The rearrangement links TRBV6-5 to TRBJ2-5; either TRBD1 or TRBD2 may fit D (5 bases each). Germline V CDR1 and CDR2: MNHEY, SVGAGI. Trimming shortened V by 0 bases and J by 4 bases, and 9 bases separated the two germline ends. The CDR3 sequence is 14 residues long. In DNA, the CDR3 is TGTGCCAGCAGTTACTCGGGGGTCTCAGAGACCCAGTACTTC. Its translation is CASSYSGVSETQYF.

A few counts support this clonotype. The CDR3 region is CASSYRGGRTTQETQYF. The CDR3 DNA reads TGTGCCAGCAGTTACCGAGGGGGGAGGACAACTCAAGAGACCCAGTACTTC. This rearrangement joins TRBV6-5 to TRBJ2-5, with D perhaps matching TRBD1 or TRBD2 (6 bases each). The CDR3 spans 17 residues. Deletions cut 2 bases from V and 2 bases from J, with 18 bases between. Per germline, CDR1 MNHEY and CDR2 SVGAGI.

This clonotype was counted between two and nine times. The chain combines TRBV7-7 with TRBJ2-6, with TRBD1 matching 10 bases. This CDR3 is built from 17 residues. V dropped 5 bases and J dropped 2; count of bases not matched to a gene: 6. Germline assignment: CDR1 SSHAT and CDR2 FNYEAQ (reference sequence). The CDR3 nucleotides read TGTGCCAGCAGCCCTGGGACAGGGGTTGCTGGGGCCAACGTCCTGACTTTC. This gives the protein CASSPGTGVAGANVLTF.

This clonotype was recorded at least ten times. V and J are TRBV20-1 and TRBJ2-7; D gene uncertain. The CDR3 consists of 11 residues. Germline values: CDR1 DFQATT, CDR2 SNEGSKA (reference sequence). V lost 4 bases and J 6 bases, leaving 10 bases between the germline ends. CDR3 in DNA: TGCAGTGCTAAATATAGACGCGAGCAGTACTTC. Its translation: CSAKYRREQYF.